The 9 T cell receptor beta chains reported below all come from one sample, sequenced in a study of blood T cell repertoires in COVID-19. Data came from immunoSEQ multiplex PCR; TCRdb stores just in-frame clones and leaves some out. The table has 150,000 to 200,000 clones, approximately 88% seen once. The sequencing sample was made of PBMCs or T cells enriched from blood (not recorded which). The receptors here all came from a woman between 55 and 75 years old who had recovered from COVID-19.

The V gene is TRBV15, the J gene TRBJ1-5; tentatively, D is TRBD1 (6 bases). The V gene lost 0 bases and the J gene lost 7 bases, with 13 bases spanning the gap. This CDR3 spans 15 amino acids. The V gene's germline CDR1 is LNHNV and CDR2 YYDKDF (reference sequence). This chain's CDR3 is CATSREPGHQQPQHF. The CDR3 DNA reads TGTGCCACCAGCAGAGAACCGGGACACCAACAGCCCCAGCATTTT. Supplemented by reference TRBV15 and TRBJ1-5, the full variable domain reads DAMVIQNPRYQVTQFGKPVTLSCSQTLNHNVMYWYQQKSSQAPKLLFHYYDKDFNNEADTPDNFQSRRPNTSFCFLDIRSPGLGDTAMYLCATSREPGHQQPQHFGDGTRLSIL.

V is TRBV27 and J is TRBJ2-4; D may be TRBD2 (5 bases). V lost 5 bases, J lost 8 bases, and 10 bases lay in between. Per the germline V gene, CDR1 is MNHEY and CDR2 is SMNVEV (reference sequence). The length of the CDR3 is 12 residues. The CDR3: CASSTSGYIQYF. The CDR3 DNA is TGTGCCAGCAGTACATCGGGGTACATTCAGTACTTC.

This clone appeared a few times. The CDR3 nucleotides are TGTGCCAGCACAGCGGGGGGAACAGATACGCAGTATTTT. Translation: CASTAGGTDTQYF. The chain is built from TRBV12-3 or TRBV12-4 and TRBJ2-3; the match to TRBD2 covers 9 bases. This CDR3 comprises 13 residues. V shed 7 bases and J 3 bases; nucleotides not matched to a gene: 2.

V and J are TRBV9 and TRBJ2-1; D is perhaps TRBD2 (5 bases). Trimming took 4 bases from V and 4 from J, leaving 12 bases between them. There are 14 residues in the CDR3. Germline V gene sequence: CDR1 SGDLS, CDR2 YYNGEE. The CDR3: CASSLGSGYNEQFF. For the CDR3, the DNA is TGTGCCAGCAGCTTGGGGAGTGGGTACAATGAGCAGTTCTTC.

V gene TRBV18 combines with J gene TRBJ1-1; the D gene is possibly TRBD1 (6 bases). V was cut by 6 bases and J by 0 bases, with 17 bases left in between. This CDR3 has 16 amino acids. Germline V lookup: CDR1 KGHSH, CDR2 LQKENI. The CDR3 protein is CASSIQGSHLNTEAFF. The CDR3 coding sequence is TGTGCCAGCTCCATCCAGGGGTCCCATTTGAACACTGAAGCTTTCTTT.

This CDR3 reads CASSQDAGSRATDYTF. CDR3 coding DNA: TGTGCCAGCAGCCAAGATGCCGGGTCCAGGGCGACAGACTACACCTTC. The chain couples TRBV14 to TRBJ1-2; possibly TRBD1 for D (5 bases). The germline gives CDR1 SGHDN, CDR2 FVKESK. The CDR3 loop spans 16 amino acids. Trimming cost V 0 bases and J 10 bases, with 21 bases left between them. The full variable domain, in which reference TRBV14 and TRBJ1-2 provide the parts outside the CDR3, is EAGVTQFPSHSVIEKGQTVTLRCDPISGHDNLYWYRRVMGKEIKFLLHFVKESKQDESGMPNNRFLAERTGGTYSTLKVQPAELEDSGVYFCASSQDAGSRATDYTFGSGTRLTVV.

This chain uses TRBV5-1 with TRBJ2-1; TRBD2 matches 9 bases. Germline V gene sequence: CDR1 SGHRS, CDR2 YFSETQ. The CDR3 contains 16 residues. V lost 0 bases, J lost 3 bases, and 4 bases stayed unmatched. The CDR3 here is CASSLGRGGFYNEQFF. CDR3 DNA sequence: TGCGCCAGCAGCTTGGGGCGGGGGGGCTTCTACAATGAGCAGTTCTTC.

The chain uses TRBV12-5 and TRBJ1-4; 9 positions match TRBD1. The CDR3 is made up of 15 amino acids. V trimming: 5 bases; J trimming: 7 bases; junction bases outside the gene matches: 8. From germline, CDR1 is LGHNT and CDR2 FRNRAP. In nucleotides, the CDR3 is TGTGCTAGTGGTCCGACCGGGACAGGGACTGAAAAACTGTTTTTT. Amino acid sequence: CASGPTGTGTEKLFF.

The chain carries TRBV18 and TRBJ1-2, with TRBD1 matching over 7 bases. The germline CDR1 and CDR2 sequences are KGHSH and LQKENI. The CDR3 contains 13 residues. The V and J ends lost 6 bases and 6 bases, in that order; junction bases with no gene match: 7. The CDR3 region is CASSEDRTHGYTF. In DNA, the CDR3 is TGTGCCAGCTCCGAGGACAGGACCCATGGCTACACCTTC.